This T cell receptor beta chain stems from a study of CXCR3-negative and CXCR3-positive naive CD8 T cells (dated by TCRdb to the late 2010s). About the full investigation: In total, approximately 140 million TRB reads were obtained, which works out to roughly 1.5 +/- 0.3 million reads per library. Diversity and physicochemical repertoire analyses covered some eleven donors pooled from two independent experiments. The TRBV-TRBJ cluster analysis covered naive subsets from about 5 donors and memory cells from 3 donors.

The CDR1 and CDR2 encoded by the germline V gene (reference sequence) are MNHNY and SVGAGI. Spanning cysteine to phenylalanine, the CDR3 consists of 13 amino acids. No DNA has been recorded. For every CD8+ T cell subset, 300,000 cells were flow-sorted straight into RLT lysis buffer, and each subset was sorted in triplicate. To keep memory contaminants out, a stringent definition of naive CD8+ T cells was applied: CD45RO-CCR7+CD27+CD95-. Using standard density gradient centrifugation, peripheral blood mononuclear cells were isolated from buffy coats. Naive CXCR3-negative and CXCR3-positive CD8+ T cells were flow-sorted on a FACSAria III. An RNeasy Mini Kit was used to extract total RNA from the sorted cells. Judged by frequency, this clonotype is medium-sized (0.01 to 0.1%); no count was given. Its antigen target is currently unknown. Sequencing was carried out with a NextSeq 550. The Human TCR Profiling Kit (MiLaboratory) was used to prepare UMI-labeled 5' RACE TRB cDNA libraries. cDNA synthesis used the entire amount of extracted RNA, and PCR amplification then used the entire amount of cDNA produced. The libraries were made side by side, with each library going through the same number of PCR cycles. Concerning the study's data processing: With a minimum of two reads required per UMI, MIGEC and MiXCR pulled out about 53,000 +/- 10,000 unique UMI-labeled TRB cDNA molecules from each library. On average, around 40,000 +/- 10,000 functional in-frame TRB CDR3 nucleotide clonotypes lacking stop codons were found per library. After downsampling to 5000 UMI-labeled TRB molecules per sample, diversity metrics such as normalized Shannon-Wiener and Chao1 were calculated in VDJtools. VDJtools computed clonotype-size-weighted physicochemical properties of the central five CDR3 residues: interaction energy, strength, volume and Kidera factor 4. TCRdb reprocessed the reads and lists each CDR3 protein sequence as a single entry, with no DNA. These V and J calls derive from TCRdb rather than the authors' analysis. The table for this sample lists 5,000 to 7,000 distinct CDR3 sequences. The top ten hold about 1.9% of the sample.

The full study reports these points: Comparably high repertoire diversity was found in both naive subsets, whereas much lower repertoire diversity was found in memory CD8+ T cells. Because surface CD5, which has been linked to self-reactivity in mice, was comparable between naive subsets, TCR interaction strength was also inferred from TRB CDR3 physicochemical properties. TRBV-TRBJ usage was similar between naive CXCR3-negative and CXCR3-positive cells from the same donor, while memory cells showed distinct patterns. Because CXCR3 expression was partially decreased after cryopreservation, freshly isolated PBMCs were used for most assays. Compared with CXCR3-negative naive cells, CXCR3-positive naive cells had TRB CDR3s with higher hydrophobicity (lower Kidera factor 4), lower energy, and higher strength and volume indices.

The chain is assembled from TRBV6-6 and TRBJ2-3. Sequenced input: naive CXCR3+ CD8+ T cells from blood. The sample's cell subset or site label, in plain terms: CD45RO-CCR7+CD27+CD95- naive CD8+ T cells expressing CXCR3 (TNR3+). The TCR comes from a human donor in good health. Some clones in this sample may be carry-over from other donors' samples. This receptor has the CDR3 CASSYLVTDTQYF.